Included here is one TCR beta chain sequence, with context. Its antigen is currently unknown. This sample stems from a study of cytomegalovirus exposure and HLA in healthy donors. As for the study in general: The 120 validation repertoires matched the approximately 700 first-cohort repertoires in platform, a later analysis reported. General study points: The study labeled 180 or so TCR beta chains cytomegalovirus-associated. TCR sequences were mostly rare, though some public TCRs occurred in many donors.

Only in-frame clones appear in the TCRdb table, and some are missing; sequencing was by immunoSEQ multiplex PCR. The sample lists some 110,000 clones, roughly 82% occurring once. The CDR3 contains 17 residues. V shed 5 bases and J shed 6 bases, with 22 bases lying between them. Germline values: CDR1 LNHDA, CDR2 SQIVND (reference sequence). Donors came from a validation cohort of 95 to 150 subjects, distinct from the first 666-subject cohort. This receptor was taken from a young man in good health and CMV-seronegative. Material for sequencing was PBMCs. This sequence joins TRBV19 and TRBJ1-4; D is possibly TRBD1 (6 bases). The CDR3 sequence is CASSVKGDPSFDEKLFF. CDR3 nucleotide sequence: TGTGCCAGTAGTGTGAAGGGGGACCCCTCTTTTGATGAAAAACTGTTTTTT.